The clone carrying this TCR beta chain has only one observation. This specimen belongs to a study of T cell changes during pregnancy in multiple sclerosis. Germline values: CDR1 SEHNR, CDR2 FQNEAQ (reference sequence). The V end was cut by 5 bases, the J end by 3 bases, with 28 bases between. The CDR3 spans 19 residues. Sequencing used immunoSEQ multiplex PCR; TCRdb keeps in-frame clones, though not all of them. The sample consists of around 34,000 clones, approximately 87% of them appearing once. V gene TRBV7-9 combines with J gene TRBJ1-1; D ambiguous. The material sequenced was CD8+ T cells from peripheral blood mononuclear cells, taken after pregnancy. This TCR was recovered from a female donor with multiple sclerosis, enrolled in a pregnancy study. CDR3: CASSHLPYRRFVGYTEAFF. CDR3 coding DNA: TGTGCCAGCAGCCATTTGCCTTATCGTCGTTTCGTCGGGTACACTGAAGCTTTCTTT.